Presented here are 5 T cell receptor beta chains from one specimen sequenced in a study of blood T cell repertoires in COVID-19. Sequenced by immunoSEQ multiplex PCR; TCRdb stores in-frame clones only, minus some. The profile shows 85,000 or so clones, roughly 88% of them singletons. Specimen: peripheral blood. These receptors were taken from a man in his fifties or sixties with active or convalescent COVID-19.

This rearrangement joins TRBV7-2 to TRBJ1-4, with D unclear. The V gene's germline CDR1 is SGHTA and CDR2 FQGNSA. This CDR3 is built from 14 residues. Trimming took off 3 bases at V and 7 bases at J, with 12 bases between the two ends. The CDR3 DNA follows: TGTGCCAGCAGCTTGGGTTCGAGGGCTGAAAAACTGTTTTTT. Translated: CASSLGSRAEKLFF.

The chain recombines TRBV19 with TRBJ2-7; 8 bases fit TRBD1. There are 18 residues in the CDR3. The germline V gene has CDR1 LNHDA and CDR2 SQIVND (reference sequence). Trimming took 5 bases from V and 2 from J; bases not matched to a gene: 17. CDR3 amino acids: CASSPGTGIDQKTYEQYF. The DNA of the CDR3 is TGTGCCAGTAGTCCCGGGACAGGCATCGACCAAAAAACCTACGAGCAGTACTTC.

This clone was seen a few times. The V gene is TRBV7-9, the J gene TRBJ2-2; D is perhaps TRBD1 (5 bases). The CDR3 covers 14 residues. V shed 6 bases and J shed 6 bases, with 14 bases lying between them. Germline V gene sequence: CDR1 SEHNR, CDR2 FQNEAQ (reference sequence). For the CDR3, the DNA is TGTGCCAGCAGGGCCCAGGGTCAATCCGGGGAGCTGTTTTTT. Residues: CASRAQGQSGELFF.

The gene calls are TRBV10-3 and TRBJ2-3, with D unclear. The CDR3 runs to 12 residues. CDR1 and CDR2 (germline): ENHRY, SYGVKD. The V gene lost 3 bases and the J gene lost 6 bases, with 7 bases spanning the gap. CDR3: CAISEQIDTQYF. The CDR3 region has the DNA TGTGCCATCAGTGAACAGATCGATACGCAGTATTTT.

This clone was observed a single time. The CDR3 region is CASSLSLAGGYEQYF. The CDR3 DNA is TGTGCCAGCAGCCTCAGTCTAGCGGGAGGCTACGAGCAGTACTTC. V usage is TRBV7-2 and J usage is TRBJ2-7, with TRBD2 identical over 11 bases. Trimming cost V 5 bases and J 3 bases; bases outside gene matches: 6. The CDR3 contains 15 residues. In germline, CDR1 is SGHTA, CDR2 FQGNSA.